A selection of T cell receptor beta chains follows, all from one sample in a study of blood T cell repertoires in COVID-19. Using immunoSEQ multiplex PCR, the repertoire was profiled, and TCRdb retains in-frame clones only, with some absent. The data hold hundreds of thousands of clones, with 88% observed a single time. Sequencing input: peripheral blood. The origin of the receptors is a woman aged 70 to 79 with COVID-19, enrolled during active disease. Each CDR3 is given with its conserved first and last residue. A D gene is named only where the DNA matches it firmly. Clone size is stated in some rows and not others, as once, few, many or a class when expanded.

TRBD2 TRBJ2-5 TRBV7-2 NA TGTGCCAGCAGCCCAGGGGCGGGGGGGCGAGAGACCCAGTACTTC CASSPGAGGRETQYF
NA TRBJ2-3 TRBV5-1 NA TGCGCCAGCTCCCTAGGGACACGCACAGATACGCAGTATTTT CASSLGTRTDTQYF
NA TRBJ2-5 TRBV2 once TGTGCCAGCAGTGAGGGTAGCGGCGGGCTCCAGTACTTC CASSEGSGGLQYF
NA TRBJ2-3 TRBV7-9 NA TGTGCCAGCAGCCTGAGCACAGATACGCAGTATTTT CASSLSTDTQYF
NA TRBJ2-1 TRBV6-1 few TGTGCCAGCAGTGAAGTGGTTAGCTCCTACAATGAGCAGTTCTTC CASSEVVSSYNEQFF
NA TRBJ1-1 TRBV5-6 NA TGTGCCAGCAGCTTACAGGGCGCGAGCACTGAAGCTTTCTTT CASSLQGASTEAFF
NA TRBJ1-2 TRBV9 NA TGTGCCAGCAGCCCGCCGGTGGCGGGATATCATGGCTACACCTTC CASSPPVAGYHGYTF
NA TRBJ1-1 TRBV6-5 NA TGTGCCAGCAGCCCCGACAGGAAAACTGAAGCTTTCTTT CASSPDRKTEAFF
TRBD1 TRBJ1-2 TRBV5-6 NA TGTGCCAGCAGCTTGGGGACAGGGACCTATTATAATGGCTACACCTTC CASSLGTGTYYNGYTF
NA TRBJ1-2 TRBV27 NA TGTGCCAGCAGTTTATCTGAGGGTGTCTATGGCTACACCTTC CASSLSEGVYGYTF
NA TRBJ1-1 TRBV12-3/TRBV12-4 once TGTGCCAGCAGTCCTTATTTACAGGCTGCTTTCTTT CASSPYLQAAFF
TRBD1 TRBJ2-7 TRBV18 many TGTGCCAGCTCAGGGACAGGGGGCGCAGGGCAGTACTTC CASSGTGGAGQYF
NA TRBJ1-3 TRBV2 NA TGTGCCAGCAGTGCCCGGACAGTCTCTGGAAACACCATATATTTT CASSARTVSGNTIYF
TRBD1 TRBJ1-2 TRBV10-3 NA TGTGCCATCAGTGGGACAGGGGACGGCTACACCTTC CAISGTGDGYTF
NA TRBJ1-1 TRBV21-1 NA TGTGCCAGCAGCAAGGGGGCTTTAGAACAGAACACTGAAGCTTTCTTT CASSKGALEQNTEAFF
TRBD1 TRBJ2-5 TRBV5-4 NA TGTGCCAGCAGTAAAATGGACAGGGAGGAGACCCAGTACTTC CASSKMDREETQYF
TRBD2 TRBJ2-3 TRBV28 few TGTGCCAGCAGTTTGGGGGGGGTAAGGGATACGCAGTATTTT CASSLGGVRDTQYF
NA TRBJ1-1 TRBV2 NA TGTGCCAGCAGTGACCAGGGCTCTGAAGCTTTCTTT CASSDQGSEAFF
NA TRBJ2-3 TRBV7-9 NA TGTGCCAGCAGCTTAGAGGGAGCTAGCACAGATACGCAGTATTTT CASSLEGASTDTQYF
TRBD1 TRBJ1-1 TRBV28 NA TGTGCCAGCACCATAGGGGACAGTTACACTGAAGCTTTCTTT CASTIGDSYTEAFF
NA TRBJ1-2 TRBV7-8 NA TGTGCCAGCAGCGAAAGTTGGCCCGGGACAAGCTATGGCTACACCTTC CASSESWPGTSYGYTF
NA TRBJ1-6 TRBV10-2 NA TGCGCCAGCAGTCCGGGAGGCCTTAATTCACCCCTCCACTTT CASSPGGLNSPLHF
NA TRBJ1-4 TRBV21-1 NA TGTGCCAGCAGCCTCGTTCCGAACAGGGGGCCCCAGGTAGGCACTGAAAAACTGTTTTTT CASSLVPNRGPQVGTEKLFF
NA TRBJ1-4 TRBV5-1 NA TGCGCCAGCAGCTTCCAGGCGCCTAATGAAAAACTGTTTTTT CASSFQAPNEKLFF
TRBD1 TRBJ1-1 TRBV5-4 NA TGTGCCAGCAGCTTGGGCAGGGGGCCTGGGAAGACTGAAGCTTTCTTT CASSLGRGPGKTEAFF
TRBD2 TRBJ2-1 TRBV3-1/TRBV3-2 NA TGTGCCAGCAGCCCGAGCGGGGGGCTCGTTGGCAATGAGCAGTTCTTC CASSPSGGLVGNEQFF
NA TRBJ2-2 TRBV5-1 NA TGCGCCAGCAGCTTGAACCAGGGAGGCGGGGAGCTGTTTTTT CASSLNQGGGELFF
NA TRBJ1-2 TRBV4-1 NA TGCGCCAGCAGCCACGTTGCCGGTGGCTACACCTTC CASSHVAGGYTF
TRBD1 TRBJ2-1 TRBV27 NA TGTGCCAGCAGTGCTCAGGGGGCGCGGGGTAATGAGCAGTTCTTC CASSAQGARGNEQFF
TRBD2 TRBJ2-3 TRBV7-9 NA TGTGCCAGCAGCTTAGCAGCGGGGAAGGTCACAGATACGCAGTATTTT CASSLAAGKVTDTQYF
NA TRBJ2-3 TRBV19 NA TGTGCCAGTAGTATAGTGTCGGGGTCAGATACGCAGTATTTT CASSIVSGSDTQYF
TRBD1 TRBJ2-7 TRBV6-5 NA TGTGCCAGCAGGTCACCACAGGGGGCATACGAGCAGTACTTC CASRSPQGAYEQYF
NA TRBJ1-5 TRBV19 NA TGTGCCAGTAGTATAGATTTGGGAGGCTTCAATCAGCCCCAGCATTTT CASSIDLGGFNQPQHF
NA TRBJ2-1 TRBV7-2 NA TGTGCCAGCAGCTTGGGAGGGGGGGCAAATGAGCAGTTCTTC CASSLGGGANEQFF
NA TRBJ1-1 TRBV9 NA TGTGCCAGCAGCGCGCAGGGGTTCGCTGAAGCTTTCTTT CASSAQGFAEAFF
NA TRBJ2-1 TRBV29-1 NA TGCAGCGTTGTAGGCGGCGAGGACTACAATGAGCAGTTCTTC CSVVGGEDYNEQFF